This T cell receptor (beta chain) was recorded in a study of shared clonotypes between healthy human individuals. Measured with immunoSEQ multiplex PCR; TCRdb has only the in-frame clones, and not every one. The top ten hold 50% of the sample, which has around 99,000 clones, 60% to 70% seen once. The CDR3 length is 14 residues. Per the germline V gene, CDR1 is ENHRY and CDR2 is SYGVKD. The clonotype was recovered from a man in his thirties or forties in good health. The J gene is TRBJ2-7, the V gene TRBV10-3, with TRBD2 as a possible D gene (7 bases). The material sequenced was memory CD8+ T cells sorted from blood. Subset indicated: CD45RO+ cells pooled with CCR7-negative TemRA cells. The DNA for the CDR3 is TGTGCTTCCGCCGGGGAGGGGGTCTCCTACGAGCAGTACTTC. This sequence encodes CASAGEGVSYEQYF.